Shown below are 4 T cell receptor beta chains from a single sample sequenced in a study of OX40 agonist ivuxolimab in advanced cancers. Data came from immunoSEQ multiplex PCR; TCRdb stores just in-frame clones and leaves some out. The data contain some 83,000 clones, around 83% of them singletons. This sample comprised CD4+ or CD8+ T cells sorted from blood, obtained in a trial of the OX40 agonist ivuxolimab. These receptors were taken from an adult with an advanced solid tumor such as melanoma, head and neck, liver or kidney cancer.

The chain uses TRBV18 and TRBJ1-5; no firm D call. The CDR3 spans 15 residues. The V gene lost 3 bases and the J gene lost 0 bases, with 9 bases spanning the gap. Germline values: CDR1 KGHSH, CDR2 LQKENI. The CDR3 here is CASSPVKTSNQPQHF. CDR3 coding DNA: TGTGCCAGCTCACCGGTAAAGACTAGCAATCAGCCCCAGCATTTT.

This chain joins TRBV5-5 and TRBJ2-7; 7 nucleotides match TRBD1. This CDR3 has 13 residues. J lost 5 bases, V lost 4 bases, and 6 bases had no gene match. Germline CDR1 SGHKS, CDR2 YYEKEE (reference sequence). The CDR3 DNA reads TGTGCCAGCAGCACTAACAGGGGCCACGAGCAGTACTTC. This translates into CASSTNRGHEQYF.

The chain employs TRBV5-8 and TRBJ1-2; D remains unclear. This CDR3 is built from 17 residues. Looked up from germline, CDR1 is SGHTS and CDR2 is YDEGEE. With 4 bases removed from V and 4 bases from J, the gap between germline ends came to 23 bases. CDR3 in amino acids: CASSPLVSVSNPYGYTF. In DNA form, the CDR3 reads TGTGCCAGCAGCCCCCTGGTTTCGGTCTCTAACCCCTATGGCTACACCTTC.

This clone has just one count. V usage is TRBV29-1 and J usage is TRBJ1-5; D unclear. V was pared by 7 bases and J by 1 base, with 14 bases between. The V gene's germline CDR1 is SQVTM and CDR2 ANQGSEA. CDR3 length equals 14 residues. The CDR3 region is CSGRPPYSNQPQHF. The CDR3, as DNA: TGCAGCGGTCGCCCCCCTTACAGCAATCAGCCCCAGCATTTT.